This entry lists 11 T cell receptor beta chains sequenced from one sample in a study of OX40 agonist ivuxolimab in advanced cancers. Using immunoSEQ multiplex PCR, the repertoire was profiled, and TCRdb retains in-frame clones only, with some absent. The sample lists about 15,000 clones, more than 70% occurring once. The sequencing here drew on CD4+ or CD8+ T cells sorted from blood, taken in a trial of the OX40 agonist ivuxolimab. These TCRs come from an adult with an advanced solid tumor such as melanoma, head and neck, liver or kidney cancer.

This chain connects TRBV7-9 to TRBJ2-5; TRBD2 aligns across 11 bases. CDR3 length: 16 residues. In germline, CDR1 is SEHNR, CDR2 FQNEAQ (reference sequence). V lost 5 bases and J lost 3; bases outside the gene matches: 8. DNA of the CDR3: TGTGCCAGCAGCACCCGGACTAGCGGGCCCAAAGAGACCCAGTACTTC. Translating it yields CASSTRTSGPKETQYF.

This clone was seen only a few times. CDR3 residues: CASSHPDRAEAFF. Written as DNA, the CDR3 is TGTGCCAGCAGTCACCCCGACCGAGCTGAAGCTTTCTTT. The chain is built from TRBV27 and TRBJ1-1, with unresolved D. Germline values: CDR1 MNHEY, CDR2 SMNVEV (reference sequence). V lost 5 bases to trimming and J lost 6 bases, with 13 bases between them. The CDR3 spans 13 residues.

CDR3 in DNA: TGTGCCAGTAGCTGGACAGGGTCCTACGAGCAGTACTTC. It specifies CASSWTGSYEQYF. The gene calls are TRBV19 and TRBJ2-7; the match to TRBD1 covers 8 bases. Trimming at V came to 6 bases and at J to 1 base, leaving 2 bases not matched to a gene. The CDR3 is 13 amino acids. Germline lookup yields CDR1 LNHDA and CDR2 SQIVND (reference sequence).

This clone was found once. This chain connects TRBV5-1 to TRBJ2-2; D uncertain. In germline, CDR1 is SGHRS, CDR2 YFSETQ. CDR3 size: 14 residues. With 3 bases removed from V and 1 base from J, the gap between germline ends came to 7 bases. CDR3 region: CASSSTLNTGELFF. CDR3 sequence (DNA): TGCGCCAGCAGCTCGACTTTGAACACCGGGGAGCTGTTTTTT.

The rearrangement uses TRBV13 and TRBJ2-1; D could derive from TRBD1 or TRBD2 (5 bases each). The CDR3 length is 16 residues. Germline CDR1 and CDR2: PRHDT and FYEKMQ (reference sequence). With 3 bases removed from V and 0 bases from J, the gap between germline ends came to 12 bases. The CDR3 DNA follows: TGTGCCAGCAGCTTCCGCCTTGGGGGCTCCTACAATGAGCAGTTCTTC. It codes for CASSFRLGGSYNEQFF.

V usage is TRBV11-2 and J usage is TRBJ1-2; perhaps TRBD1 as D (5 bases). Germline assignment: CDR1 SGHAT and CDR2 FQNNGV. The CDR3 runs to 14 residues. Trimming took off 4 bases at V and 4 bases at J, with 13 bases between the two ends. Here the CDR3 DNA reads TGTGCCAGCAGCTCGCGGGACTTCCTCTATGGCTACACCTTC. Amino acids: CASSSRDFLYGYTF. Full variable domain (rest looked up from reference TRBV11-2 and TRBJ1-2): EAGVAQSPRYKIIEKRQSVAFWCNPISGHATLYWYQQILGQGPKLLIQFQNNGVVDDSQLPKDRFSAERLKGVDSTLKIQPAKLEDSAVYLCASSSRDFLYGYTFGSGTRLTVV.

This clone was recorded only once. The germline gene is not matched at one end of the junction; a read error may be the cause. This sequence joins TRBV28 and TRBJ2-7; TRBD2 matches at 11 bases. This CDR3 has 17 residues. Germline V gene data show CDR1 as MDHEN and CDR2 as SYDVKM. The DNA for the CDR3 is TGTGCCAGCAGTTTTAAGGGACTAGCGGCGAGCTCCCACGAGCAGTACTTC. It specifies CASSFKGLAASSHEQYF.

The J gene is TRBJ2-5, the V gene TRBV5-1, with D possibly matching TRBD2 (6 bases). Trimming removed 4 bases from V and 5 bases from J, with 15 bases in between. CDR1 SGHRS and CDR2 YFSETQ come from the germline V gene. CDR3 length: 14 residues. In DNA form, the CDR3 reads TGCGCCAGCAGCAGCGAGGTCCTAGCGGAGACCCAGTACTTC. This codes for CASSSEVLAETQYF.

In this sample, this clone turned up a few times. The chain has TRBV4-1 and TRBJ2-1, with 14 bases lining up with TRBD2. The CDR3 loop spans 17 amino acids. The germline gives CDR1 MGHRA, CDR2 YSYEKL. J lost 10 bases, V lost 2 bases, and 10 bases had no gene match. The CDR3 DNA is TGCGCCAGCAGCCAAAACGGAGGACTAGCGGGAGGAAAGGAGCAGTTCTTC. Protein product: CASSQNGGLAGGKEQFF.

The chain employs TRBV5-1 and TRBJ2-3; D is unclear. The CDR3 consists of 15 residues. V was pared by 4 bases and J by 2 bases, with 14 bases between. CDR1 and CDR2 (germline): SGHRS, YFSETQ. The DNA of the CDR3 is TGCGCCAGCAGCGAGGACCACCCATTCACAGATACGCAGTATTTT. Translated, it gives CASSEDHPFTDTQYF.

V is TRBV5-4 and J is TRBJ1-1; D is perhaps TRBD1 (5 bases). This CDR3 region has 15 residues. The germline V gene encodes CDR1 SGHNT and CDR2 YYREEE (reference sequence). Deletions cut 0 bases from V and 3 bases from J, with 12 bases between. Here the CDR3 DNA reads TGTGCCAGCAGCTTGGACTGGGGCCGCTACACTGAAGCTTTCTTT. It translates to CASSLDWGRYTEAFF.